This T cell receptor beta chain came from a study of T cell repertoires in cytomegalovirus infection. The wider study: Use of recently identified HLA-C-restricted and well-studied HLA-B-restricted CMV epitopes was part of the study.

TCRdb used MiXCR to reprocess the reads, holding one entry per CDR3 protein. The sample holds around 430,000 distinct CDR3 sequences, 42% seen once. On this clonotype itself: What it recognizes is unknown.

CDR3 length equals 17 residues. V dropped 7 bases and J dropped 7; count of bases not matched to a gene: 22. Looked up from germline, CDR1 is SGHVT and CDR2 is SQSDAQ. The receptor comes from a human donor in good health (CMV status not recorded). Some clones in this sample may be carry-over from other donors' samples. Source: cultured PBMCs, taken from culture after CMV antigen stimulation. The chain is built from TRBV7-4 and TRBJ2-7, with 7 bases identical to TRBD2. CDR3 amino acids: CASTPRRGGRGRCEQYF. The CDR3, as DNA: TGTGCCAGCACTCCCCGGCGGGGCGGGAGAGGGAGATGTGAGCAGTACTTC.